These T cell receptor beta chains were read from a single sample in a study of T cell responses to AZD1222 COVID-19 vaccine. This table comes from immunoSEQ multiplex PCR, and its TCRdb copy is limited to in-frame clones, with some not included. The sample has about 52,000 clones; roughly 90% are singletons. The specimen comprised peripheral blood, sampled 28 days after the second AZD1222 dose. The receptor set was obtained from an adult who received the AZD1222 COVID-19 vaccine. CDR3s include the opening cysteine and the closing phenylalanine or tryptophan. Each record gives: D gene, clone size, V gene, J gene, CDR3 protein, CDR3 DNA. The D gene is left open where the match is weak. Expanded clones are given a class, and other clones once, few, many or no size at all.

D: .
size: .
V: TRBV7-2
J: TRBJ1-1
CDR3: CASSLARGRSTEAFF
DNA: TGTGCCAGCAGCTTAGCGCGCGGAAGAAGCACTGAAGCTTTCTTT

D: .
size: .
V: TRBV3-1/TRBV3-2
J: TRBJ2-3
CDR3: CASSQDTSTDTQYF
DNA: TGTGCCAGCAGCCAAGATACCAGCACAGATACGCAGTATTTT

D: .
size: once
V: TRBV7-9
J: TRBJ2-7
CDR3: CASSQGGKQYF
DNA: TGTGCCAGCAGCCAGGGGGGTAAGCAGTACTTC

D: TRBD2
size: .
V: TRBV15
J: TRBJ2-1
CDR3: CATSGGSGGRYNEQFF
DNA: TGTGCCACCAGCGGTGGTTCGGGGGGGAGATACAATGAGCAGTTCTTC

D: TRBD1
size: .
V: TRBV29-1
J: TRBJ2-4
CDR3: CSVAGQVNIQYF
DNA: TGCAGCGTTGCGGGACAGGTGAACATTCAGTACTTC

D: TRBD2
size: .
V: TRBV3-1/TRBV3-2
J: TRBJ2-3
CDR3: CASSQDGAGASDTQYF
DNA: TGTGCCAGCAGCCAAGATGGAGCGGGAGCTTCAGATACGCAGTATTTT

D: TRBD2
size: .
V: TRBV5-1
J: TRBJ2-1
CDR3: CASSAGTSGSNEQFF
DNA: TGCGCCAGCAGCGCCGGGACTAGCGGGAGTAATGAGCAGTTCTTC

D: .
size: .
V: TRBV7-9
J: TRBJ2-2
CDR3: CASSFGQNTGELFF
DNA: TGTGCCAGCAGCTTTGGCCAGAACACCGGGGAGCTGTTTTTT

D: TRBD1
size: .
V: TRBV30
J: TRBJ1-1
CDR3: CACNRGRTEAFF
DNA: TGTGCCTGCAACAGGGGGAGGACTGAAGCTTTCTTT

D: TRBD2
size: .
V: TRBV28
J: TRBJ2-3
CDR3: CASSLSGGDPDTQYF
DNA: TGTGCCAGCAGTTTAAGCGGGGGGGACCCAGATACGCAGTATTTT

D: TRBD1
size: .
V: TRBV28
J: TRBJ2-7
CDR3: CASSSGQGAQTSYEQYF
DNA: TGTGCCAGCAGTTCGGGGCAGGGGGCCCAAACCTCCTACGAGCAGTACTTC

D: TRBD2
size: .
V: TRBV18
J: TRBJ2-5
CDR3: CASSPPSGRREETQYF
DNA: TGTGCCAGCTCACCACCTAGCGGGAGGCGGGAGGAGACCCAGTACTTC

D: .
size: .
V: TRBV28
J: TRBJ1-2
CDR3: CASSFRSRQGGYTF
DNA: TGTGCCAGCAGTTTTAGGTCAAGGCAGGGTGGCTACACCTTC

D: .
size: few
V: TRBV5-4
J: TRBJ1-1
CDR3: CASSLAGGTPEAFF
DNA: TGTGCCAGCAGCTTGGCCGGTGGAACACCTGAAGCTTTCTTT

D: .
size: few
V: TRBV5-4
J: TRBJ2-3
CDR3: CASSPTPDTLGTDTQYF
DNA: TGTGCCAGCAGCCCTACCCCGGACACCCTCGGCACAGATACGCAGTATTTT

D: .
size: .
V: TRBV29-1
J: TRBJ2-1
CDR3: CSPRRGGEQFF
DNA: TGCAGTCCCCGGCGTGGGGGGGAGCAGTTCTTC

D: .
size: .
V: TRBV28
J: TRBJ2-7
CDR3: CASQGGRPTYEQYF
DNA: TGTGCCAGCCAGGGTGGGAGGCCGACCTACGAGCAGTACTTC

D: .
size: few
V: TRBV25-1
J: TRBJ1-1
CDR3: CASYHGLLGAFF
DNA: TGTGCCAGCTATCACGGGCTGCTTGGAGCTTTCTTT